The 25 T cell receptor beta chains given below trace back to one sample, sequenced in a study of T-cell reconstitution after alpha-beta-depleted transplantation in children. Unique molecular identifiers were used to barcode this TCRbeta library. TCRdb reanalysed the PCR reads using MiXCR and keeps one entry per CDR3 protein. The repertoire consists of about 500,000 distinct CDR3 sequences, with approximately 32% occurring once and the leading ten covering 2% to 3%. The sample here was PBMCs from the stem cell graft donor, taken from the stem cell graft. Receptor source: a human donor who donated a stem cell graft to a child with aplastic anemia.

The chain couples TRBV9 to TRBJ2-1; D perhaps matches TRBD1 (5 bases). Trimming pared 0 bases from V and 4 bases from J, leaving 14 bases between. Germline values: CDR1 SGDLS, CDR2 YYNGEE. The CDR3 length is 16 residues. The CDR3 sequence is CASSVATFGAYNEQFF. The CDR3 nucleotides are TGTGCCAGCAGCGTAGCTACGTTTGGGGCATACAATGAGCAGTTCTTC.

This rearrangement joins TRBV5-1 to TRBJ1-2; TRBD1 matches at 7 bases. The junction had 6 bases not matched to a gene; V was cut back by 3 bases and J by 1 base. The V gene's germline CDR1 is SGHRS and CDR2 YFSETQ. The CDR3 runs 15 residues. The CDR3: CASSSSGTVNYGYTF. CDR3 coding DNA: TGCGCCAGCAGCTCGAGCGGGACAGTTAACTATGGCTACACCTTC.

This clonotype was seen a few times. The chain carries TRBV4-3 and TRBJ2-2; weak D call: TRBD2 (5 bases). Trimming shortened V by 5 bases and J by 1 base, and 14 bases separated the two germline ends. The CDR3 is 16 amino acids. Germline V gene data show CDR1 as LGHNA and CDR2 as YSLEER. The CDR3 bases are TGCGCCAGCAGCTCAGCTACGGGGAGGAACACCGGGGAGCTGTTTTTT. This encodes CASSSATGRNTGELFF.

Many counts were recorded for this clonotype. The gene calls are TRBV28 and TRBJ1-5, with no clear D. CDR1 and CDR2 from the germline V gene are MDHEN and SYDVKM. The CDR3 extends over 16 amino acids. Trimming shortened V by 1 base and J by 0 bases, and 10 bases separated the two germline ends. For the CDR3, the DNA is TGTGCCAGCAGTTTATCGTTCGAATATAGCAATCAGCCCCAGCATTTT. It specifies CASSLSFEYSNQPQHF.

This clonotype was observed a few times. This rearrangement joins TRBV28 to TRBJ1-5; 10 bases align to TRBD1. This CDR3 spans 16 amino acids. Germline values: CDR1 MDHEN, CDR2 SYDVKM. Trimming at V came to 5 bases and at J to 3 bases, leaving 7 bases not matched to a gene. For the CDR3, the DNA is TGTGCCAGCAGTCTGACAGGGGGCCGGGTCAATCAGCCCCAGCATTTT. The encoded protein is CASSLTGGRVNQPQHF.

The chain links TRBV6-1 to TRBJ2-3, with 10 positions matching TRBD1. Germline V CDR1 and CDR2: MNHNS, SASEGT. The CDR3 has 14 amino acids. J was trimmed by 1 base and V by 6 bases; bases with no gene match: 1. CDR3 loop: CASSGQGGTDTQYF. DNA for the CDR3: TGTGCCAGCAGCGGACAGGGGGGCACAGATACGCAGTATTTT.

The gene calls are TRBV11-2 and TRBJ2-3; 9 nucleotides line up with TRBD1. The CDR3 length is 16 residues. Germline trimming cut 2 bases from V and 1 base from J; bases unmatched to any gene: 4. CDR1 is SGHAT and CDR2 is FQNNGV in the germline V gene. CDR3 nucleotides: TGTGCCAGCAGCTTATCCGGGACAGGGCGCACAGATACGCAGTATTTT. It codes for CASSLSGTGRTDTQYF.

This clonotype was seen more than once but under ten times. V gene TRBV12-3 or TRBV12-4 combines with J gene TRBJ1-5; D perhaps matches TRBD1 (5 bases). Trimming cost V 7 bases and J 4 bases, with 14 bases left between them. This CDR3 has 14 amino acids. The CDR3 loop reads CASTLGGTNQPQHF. The CDR3 DNA sequence: TGTGCCAGCACCTTGGGGGGGACGAATCAGCCCCAGCATTTT.

There are a few counts of this clonotype. The chain links TRBV12-3 or TRBV12-4 to TRBJ1-2, with a tentative D call TRBD1 (5 bases). Trimming took off 10 bases at V and 2 bases at J, with 17 bases between the two ends. The CDR3 is 14 amino acids. CDR3 amino acids: CAIKGFRQNYGYTF. In nucleotides, the CDR3 is TGTGCCATCAAGGGGTTCAGGCAGAACTATGGCTACACCTTC.

The rearrangement uses TRBV5-6 and TRBJ2-7; 10 bases line up with TRBD2. The J segment lost 5 bases and the V segment lost 3 bases, leaving 8 bases of the junction unmatched. The CDR3 has 15 amino acids. Germline V lookup: CDR1 SGHDT, CDR2 YYEEEE. DNA for the CDR3: TGTGCCAGCAGCTACGGAGCGGGAGGGCCCCACGAGCAGTACTTC. Its translation: CASSYGAGGPHEQYF.

V gene TRBV10-3 combines with J gene TRBJ1-1; TRBD1 might be the D (5 bases). Per the germline V gene, CDR1 is ENHRY and CDR2 is SYGVKD. The CDR3 has 13 amino acids. V gave up 6 bases and J gave up 0 bases, with 8 bases separating them. CDR3 in DNA: TGTGCCATCAGCCGAGGGGTGAACACTGAAGCTTTCTTT. Translating it yields CAISRGVNTEAFF.

The genes are TRBV29-1 and TRBJ1-2; D is unresolved. This CDR3 spans 9 amino acids. Trimming removed 2 bases from V and 6 bases from J, with 1 base in between. CDR1 and CDR2 (germline): SQVTM, ANQGSEA. CDR3 DNA: TGCAGCGTTGAAAATGGCTACACCTTC. As protein: CSVENGYTF. Filled out from reference TRBV29-1 and TRBJ1-2, the complete variable domain reads SAVISQKPSRDICQRGTSLTIQCQVDSQVTMMFWYRQQPGQSLTLIATANQGSEATYESGFVIDKFPISRPNLTFSTLTVSNMSPEDSSIYLCSVENGYTFGSGTRLTVV.

This clonotype was picked up a small number of times. The chain is built from TRBV24-1 and TRBJ2-3; 8 bases are shared with TRBD2. V lost 4 bases to trimming and J lost 2 bases; unmatched junction nucleotides: 13. The CDR3 covers 18 residues. Germline assignment: CDR1 KGHDR and CDR2 SFDVKD. The CDR3 nucleotides read TGTGCCACCAGTGACGGCGGGAGGAACGGGGTACACACAGATACGCAGTATTTT. This encodes CATSDGGRNGVHTDTQYF.

The gene calls are TRBV15 and TRBJ2-1; 9 bases are shared with TRBD1. V shed 9 bases, J shed 5 bases, and the junction held 5 bases outside the gene matches. Germline CDR1 is LNHNV and CDR2 is YYDKDF (reference sequence). This CDR3 comprises 13 residues. CDR3 region: CATGTGLHNEQFF. CDR3 nucleotide sequence: TGTGCCACGGGGACAGGGCTCCACAATGAGCAGTTCTTC.

This clonotype was seen only a few times. The chain recombines TRBV5-1 with TRBJ2-7; the D gene is possibly TRBD1 (6 bases). The V and J ends lost 3 bases and 7 bases respectively, with 11 bases between them. The CDR3 loop spans 12 amino acids. Per the germline V gene, CDR1 is SGHRS and CDR2 is YFSETQ. CDR3 loop: CASSSGTQEQYF. For the CDR3, the DNA is TGCGCCAGCAGCTCCGGGACACAAGAGCAGTACTTC.

The V and J genes are TRBV3-1 and TRBJ2-3, with 7 bases fitting TRBD1. The CDR3 has 16 amino acids. Looked up from germline, CDR1 is LGHDT and CDR2 is YNNKEL (reference sequence). J lost 0 bases, V lost 4 bases, and 7 bases had no gene match. This CDR3 is CASSPWDRTSTDTQYF. CDR3 DNA sequence: TGTGCCAGCAGCCCCTGGGACAGAACTAGCACAGATACGCAGTATTTT.

The chain links TRBV30 to TRBJ2-7, with D uncertain. Germline V gene sequence: CDR1 GTSNPN, CDR2 SVGIG (reference sequence). The V and J ends lost 0 bases and 2 bases respectively, with 17 bases between them. The CDR3 consists of 16 residues. CDR3 in DNA: TGTGCCTGGAGTGTAAAGGTTGGGCTAGAACCCTACGAGCAGTACGTC. Translated, it gives CAWSVKVGLEPYEQYV.

This clonotype was counted between two and nine times. The rearrangement uses TRBV4-3 and TRBJ2-3, with D possibly matching TRBD1 (7 bases). V was trimmed by 3 bases and J by 3 bases, leaving 16 bases between them. Germline CDR1 is LGHNA and CDR2 is YSLEER. The CDR3 runs to 16 residues. The CDR3 DNA follows: TGCGCCAGCAGCCACCGACAGGGACTTCGTACAGATACGCAGTATTTT. Translation: CASSHRQGLRTDTQYF.

This clonotype was recorded a few times. The chain uses TRBV5-6 and TRBJ2-1, with a tentative D call TRBD1 (5 bases). This CDR3 spans 13 amino acids. The V gene lost 0 bases and the J gene lost 13 bases, with 14 bases spanning the gap. The germline V gene encodes CDR1 SGHDT and CDR2 YYEEEE. CDR3 bases: TGTGCCAGCAGCTTGGAGGGGCGGCCACATCAGTTCTTC. As protein: CASSLEGRPHQFF.

This clonotype was recorded a few times. The chain has TRBV11-2 and TRBJ2-2, with TRBD2 matching 15 bases. Germline lookup yields CDR1 SGHAT and CDR2 FQNNGV. The CDR3 totals 19 residues. The V segment lost 4 bases and the J segment 7 bases; nucleotides outside the gene matches: 13. This CDR3 is CASSSQPGLAGGPSGELFF. The CDR3 coding sequence is TGTGCCAGCAGCTCCCAACCCGGACTAGCGGGAGGGCCCAGCGGGGAGCTGTTTTTT.

The rearrangement links TRBV11-2 to TRBJ2-3, with D perhaps TRBD1 (6 bases). The germline V gene has CDR1 SGHAT and CDR2 FQNNGV. This CDR3 has 15 amino acids. The germline V and J ends were trimmed by 5 bases and 4 bases, with 16 bases remaining between them. CDR3 nucleotide sequence: TGTGCCAGCAGCACGGATGGCAGGGGTGCAGATACGCAGTATTTT. This gives the protein CASSTDGRGADTQYF. Full variable domain (remainder filled in from reference TRBV11-2 and TRBJ2-3): EAGVAQSPRYKIIEKRQSVAFWCNPISGHATLYWYQQILGQGPKLLIQFQNNGVVDDSQLPKDRFSAERLKGVDSTLKIQPAKLEDSAVYLCASSTDGRGADTQYFGPGTRLTVL.

CDR3 in amino acids: CASTETGTRRGREQFF. The CDR3 DNA reads as TGTGCCAGCACCGAAACCGGGACTAGGAGGGGTCGGGAGCAGTTCTTC. This rearrangement joins TRBV7-2 to TRBJ2-1; the match to TRBD2 covers 8 bases. The CDR3 sequence is 16 residues long. V shed 7 bases and J 10 bases; nucleotides not matched to a gene: 18. Per the germline V gene, CDR1 is SGHTA and CDR2 is FQGNSA.

The chain has TRBV7-2 and TRBJ2-7; 7 bases are a match to TRBD2. Losses at the gene ends were 2 bases for V and 0 bases for J; bases not matched to a gene: 4. Germline V CDR1 and CDR2: SGHTA, FQGNSA. The CDR3 has 15 amino acids. CDR3 in amino acids: CASSLSGVSSYEQYV. The CDR3 region has the DNA TGTGCCAGCAGCTTAAGCGGGGTAAGCTCCTACGAGCAGTACGTC.

The chain employs TRBV5-1 and TRBJ2-1; 10 nucleotides agree with TRBD2. J gave up 6 bases and V 2 bases, and 8 bases lay outside the gene matches. Germline V CDR1 and CDR2: SGHRS, YFSETQ. This CDR3 has 16 residues. DNA of the CDR3: TGCGCCAGCAGCTTCGGTAGCGGGAGGTCGGGCAATGAGCAGTTCTTC. Its translation: CASSFGSGRSGNEQFF.

This clonotype was observed many times. The chain carries TRBV12-3 or TRBV12-4 and TRBJ2-5; 7 nucleotides line up with TRBD2. Trimming at V came to 4 bases and at J to 0 bases, leaving 8 bases not matched to a gene. The CDR3 runs 16 residues. Here the CDR3 reads CASSSSGESYQETQYF. For the CDR3, the DNA is TGTGCCAGCAGTTCTAGCGGAGAATCGTACCAAGAGACCCAGTACTTC.